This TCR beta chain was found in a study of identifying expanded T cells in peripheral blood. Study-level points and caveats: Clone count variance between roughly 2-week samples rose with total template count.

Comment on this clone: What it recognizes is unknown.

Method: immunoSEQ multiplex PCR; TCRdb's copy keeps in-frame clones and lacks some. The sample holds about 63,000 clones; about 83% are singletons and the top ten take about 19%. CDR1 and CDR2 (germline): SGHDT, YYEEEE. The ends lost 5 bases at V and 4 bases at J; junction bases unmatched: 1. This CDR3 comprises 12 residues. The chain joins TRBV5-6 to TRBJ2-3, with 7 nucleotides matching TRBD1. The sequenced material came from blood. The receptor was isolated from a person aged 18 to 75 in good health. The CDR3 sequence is CASRQGADTQYF. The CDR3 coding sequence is TGTGCCAGCAGGCAGGGGGCAGATACGCAGTATTTT.